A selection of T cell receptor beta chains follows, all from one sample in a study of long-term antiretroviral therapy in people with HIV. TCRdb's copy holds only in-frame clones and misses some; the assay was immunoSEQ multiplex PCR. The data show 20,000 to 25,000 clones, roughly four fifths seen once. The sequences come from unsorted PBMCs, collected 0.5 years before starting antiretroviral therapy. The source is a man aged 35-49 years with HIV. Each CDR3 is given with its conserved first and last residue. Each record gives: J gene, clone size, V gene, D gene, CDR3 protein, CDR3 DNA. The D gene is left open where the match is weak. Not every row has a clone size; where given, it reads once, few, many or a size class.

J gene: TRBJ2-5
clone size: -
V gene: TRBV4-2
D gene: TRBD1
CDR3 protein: CASSQGQGPETQYF
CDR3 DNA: TGTGCCAGCAGCCAAGGACAGGGGCCAGAGACCCAGTACTTC

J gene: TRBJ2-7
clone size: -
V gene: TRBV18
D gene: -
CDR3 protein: CASSPPSSYEQYF
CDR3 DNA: TGTGCCAGCTCACCACCTAGCTCCTACGAGCAATACTTC

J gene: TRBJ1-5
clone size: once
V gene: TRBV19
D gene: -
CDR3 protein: CASSIFGTVYSNQPQHF
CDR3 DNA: TGTGCCAGTAGTATCTTTGGGACGGTATATAGCAATCAGCCCCAGCATTTT

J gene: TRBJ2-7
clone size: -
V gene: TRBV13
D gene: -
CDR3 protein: CASSLRLNYEQYF
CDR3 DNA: TGTGCCAGCAGCTTAAGGTTAAACTACGAGCAGTACTTC

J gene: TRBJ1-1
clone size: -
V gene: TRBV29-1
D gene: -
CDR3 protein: CAYRNTEAFF
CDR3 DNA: TGCGCTTACAGGAACACTGAAGCTTTCTTT

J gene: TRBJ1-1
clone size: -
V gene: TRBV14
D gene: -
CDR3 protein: CASSSDWPMNTEAFF
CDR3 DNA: TGTGCCAGCAGCTCGGACTGGCCCATGAACACTGAAGCTTTCTTT

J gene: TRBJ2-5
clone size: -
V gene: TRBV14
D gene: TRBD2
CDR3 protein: CASSQEGWTSGGTQETQYF
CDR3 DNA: TGTGCCAGCAGCCAAGAGGGATGGACTAGCGGGGGGACCCAAGAGACCCAGTACTTC

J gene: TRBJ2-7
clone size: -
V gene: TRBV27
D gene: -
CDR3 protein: CASSFGTSAYEQYF
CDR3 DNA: TGTGCCAGCAGTTTCGGGACTTCCGCCTACGAGCAGTACTTC

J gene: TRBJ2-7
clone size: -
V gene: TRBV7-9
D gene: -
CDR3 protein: CASSLAGIDEQYF
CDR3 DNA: TGTGCCAGCAGCTTAGCAGGGATCGACGAGCAGTACTTC

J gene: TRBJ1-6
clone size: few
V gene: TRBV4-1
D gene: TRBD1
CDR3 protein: CASSQEGTGRIYNSPLHF
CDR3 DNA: TGCGCCAGCAGCCAAGAGGGGACAGGGAGAATCTATAATTCACCCCTCCACTTT

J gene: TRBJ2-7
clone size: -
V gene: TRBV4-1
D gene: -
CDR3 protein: CASSQDSSYEQYF
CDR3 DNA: TGCGCCAGCAGCCAAGATTCCAGCTACGAGCAGTACTTC

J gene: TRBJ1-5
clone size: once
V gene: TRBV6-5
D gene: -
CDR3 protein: CASSYSRDNQPQHF
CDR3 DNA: TGTGCCAGCAGTTACTCGAGGGACAATCAGCCCCAGCATTTT

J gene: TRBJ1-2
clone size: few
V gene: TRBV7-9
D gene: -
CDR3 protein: CASSLAEGHYGYTF
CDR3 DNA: TGTGCCAGCAGCTTAGCGGAGGGTCACTATGGCTACACCTTC

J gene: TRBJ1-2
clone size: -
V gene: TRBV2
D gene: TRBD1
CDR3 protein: CASSPVTGTGFYGYTF
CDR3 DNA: TGTGCCAGCAGCCCAGTTACTGGGACAGGGTTCTATGGCTACACCTTC

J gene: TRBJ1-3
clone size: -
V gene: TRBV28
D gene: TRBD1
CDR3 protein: CASSPPGQRSGGNTIYF
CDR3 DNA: TGTGCCAGCAGCCCTCCGGGACAGAGGAGCGGTGGAAACACCATATATTTT

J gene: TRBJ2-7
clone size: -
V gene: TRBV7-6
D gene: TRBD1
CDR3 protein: CASSLRGQVYEQYF
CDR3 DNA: TGTGCCAGCAGCTTAAGGGGGCAAGTCTACGAGCAGTACTTC

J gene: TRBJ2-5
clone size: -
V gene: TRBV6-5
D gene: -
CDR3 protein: CASSYSAGEQETQYF
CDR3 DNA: TGTGCCAGCAGTTACTCCGCAGGGGAACAAGAGACCCAGTACTTC

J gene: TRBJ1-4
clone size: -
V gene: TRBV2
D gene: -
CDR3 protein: CASRLGGANEKLFF
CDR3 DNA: TGTGCCAGCAGGCTGGGGGGAGCTAATGAAAAACTGTTTTTT

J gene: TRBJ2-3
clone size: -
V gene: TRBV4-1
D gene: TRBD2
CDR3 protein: CASSQVQLAGTDTQYF
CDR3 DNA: TGCGCCAGCAGCCAAGTACAACTAGCGGGCACAGATACGCAGTATTTT

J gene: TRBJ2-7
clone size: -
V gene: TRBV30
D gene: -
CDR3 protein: CAWSAFYEQYF
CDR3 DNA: TGTGCCTGGAGTGCGTTCTACGAGCAGTACTTC

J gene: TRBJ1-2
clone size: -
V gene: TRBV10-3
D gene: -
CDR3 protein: CAITIGGGYGYTF
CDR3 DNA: TGTGCCATCACCATAGGAGGGGGCTATGGCTACACCTTC

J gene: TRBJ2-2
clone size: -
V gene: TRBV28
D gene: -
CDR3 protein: CASSLSSGFPRELFF
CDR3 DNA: TGTGCCAGCAGTCTCTCCTCAGGTTTTCCCCGGGAGCTGTTTTTT

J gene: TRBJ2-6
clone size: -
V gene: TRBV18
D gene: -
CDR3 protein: CATSPGANVLTF
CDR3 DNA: TGTGCCACCTCTCCAGGGGCCAACGTCCTGACTTTC

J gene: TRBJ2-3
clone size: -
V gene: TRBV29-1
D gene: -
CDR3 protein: CSVEWPEFPRLDTQYF
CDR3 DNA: TGCAGCGTTGAATGGCCAGAGTTTCCCCGATTAGATACGCAGTATTTT

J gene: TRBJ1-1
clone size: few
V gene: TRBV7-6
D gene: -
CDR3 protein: CASSPRGVENTEAFF
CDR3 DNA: TGTGCCAGCAGCCCCAGGGGTGTTGAGAACACTGAAGCTTTCTTT

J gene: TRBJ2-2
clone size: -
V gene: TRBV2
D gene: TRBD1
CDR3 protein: CASSLLQGNGELFF
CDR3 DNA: TGTGCCAGCAGCCTACTACAGGGGAACGGGGAGCTGTTTTTT

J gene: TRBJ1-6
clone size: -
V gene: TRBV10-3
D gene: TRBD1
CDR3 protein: CAISEGQGLISPLHF
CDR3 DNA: TGTGCCATCAGTGAGGGACAGGGCCTGATTTCACCCCTCCACTTT

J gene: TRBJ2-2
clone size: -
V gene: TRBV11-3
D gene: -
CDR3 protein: CASSSRGGDTGELFF
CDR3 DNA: TGCGCCAGCAGCTCCCGAGGGGGGGACACCGGGGAGCTGTTTTTT

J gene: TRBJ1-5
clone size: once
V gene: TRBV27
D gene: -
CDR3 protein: CASREGGSNQPQHF
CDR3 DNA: TGTGCCAGCAGGGAGGGGGGTAGCAATCAGCCCCAGCATTTT

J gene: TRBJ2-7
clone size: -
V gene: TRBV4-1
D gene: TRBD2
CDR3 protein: CASSSGTSGFHEQYF
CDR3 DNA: TGCGCCAGCAGCTCCGGGACTAGCGGTTTTCACGAGCAGTACTTC

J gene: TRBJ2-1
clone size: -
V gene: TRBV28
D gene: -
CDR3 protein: CASSHRYNEQFF
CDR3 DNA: TGTGCCAGCAGTCACCGTTACAATGAGCAGTTCTTC

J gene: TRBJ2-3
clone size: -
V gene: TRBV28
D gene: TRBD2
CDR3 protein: CASSLTSGGGTDTQYF
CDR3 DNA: TGTGCCAGCAGTTTAACTAGCGGGGGCGGCACAGATACGCAGTATTTT

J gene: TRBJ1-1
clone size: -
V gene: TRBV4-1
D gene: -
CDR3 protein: CASSQLGTVNTEAFF
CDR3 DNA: TGCGCCAGCAGCCAACTCGGGACGGTGAACACTGAAGCTTTCTTT

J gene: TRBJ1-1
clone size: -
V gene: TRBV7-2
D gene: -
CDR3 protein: CASSLDSRRAFF
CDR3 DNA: TGTGCCAGCAGCTTAGACAGCCGCCGCGCTTTCTTT

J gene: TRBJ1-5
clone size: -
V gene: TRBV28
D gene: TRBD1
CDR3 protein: CASSLSRTGQPQHF
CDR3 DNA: TGTGCCAGCAGTTTATCCCGGACAGGTCAGCCCCAGCATTTT

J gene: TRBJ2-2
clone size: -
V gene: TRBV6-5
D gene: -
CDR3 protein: CASSYSGTNTGELFF
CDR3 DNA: TGTGCCAGCAGTTACTCGGGGACTAACACCGGGGAGCTGTTTTTT

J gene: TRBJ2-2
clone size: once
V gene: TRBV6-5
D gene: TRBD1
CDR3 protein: CASSWDRLSGELFF
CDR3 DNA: TGTGCCAGCAGTTGGGACAGGCTGAGCGGGGAGCTGTTTTTT

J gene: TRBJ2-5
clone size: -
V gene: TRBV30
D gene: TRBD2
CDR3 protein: CAPYRAGGLEQETQYF
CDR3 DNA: TGTGCCCCCTACAGAGCGGGGGGACTAGAGCAAGAGACCCAGTACTTC

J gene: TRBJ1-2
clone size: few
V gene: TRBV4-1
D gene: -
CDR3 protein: CASSLLGRAEEGYTF
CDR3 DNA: TGCGCCAGCAGCCTCCTGGGAAGGGCTGAGGAGGGCTACACCTTC

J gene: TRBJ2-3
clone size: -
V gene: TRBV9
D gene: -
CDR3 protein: CASSEGFRGALDTQYF
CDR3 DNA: TGTGCCAGCAGCGAGGGGTTTAGAGGGGCGTTGGATACGCAGTATTTT

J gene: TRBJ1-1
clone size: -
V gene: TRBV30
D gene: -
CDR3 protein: CAGGASPATEAFF
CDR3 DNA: TGTGCCGGGGGCGCCTCTCCGGCCACTGAAGCTTTCTTT